These T cell receptor beta chains were read from a single sample in a study of cytotoxic CD8 clonotypes in ibrutinib-treated CLL. The protocol was immunoSEQ multiplex PCR, while the TCRdb copy is restricted to in-frame clones and leaves out a portion. The sample contains about 49,000 clones, around half of which appear only once. The sample was PBMCs, taken after 12 months of ibrutinib treatment. The origin of the receptors is a human donor with chronic lymphocytic leukemia. CDR3s include the opening cysteine and the closing phenylalanine or tryptophan. The D gene is left open where the match is weak. Clone size, where shown, is once, few, many, or a class for clones that have expanded.

d_call | j_call | v_call | clone_size | cdr3_nt | cdr3_aa
- | TRBJ2-7 | TRBV5-4 | - | TGTGCCAGCAGCTTGAGCAGGGAATATGGCGAGCAGTACTTC | CASSLSREYGEQYF
- | TRBJ1-1 | TRBV28 | - | TGTGCCAGCAGTGAGGGGGGGAGCTTGAACACTGAAGCTTTCTTT | CASSEGGSLNTEAFF
TRBD2 | TRBJ2-7 | TRBV27 | - | TGTGCCAGCAGTGAGGGGAGGGACTACGAGCAGTACTTC | CASSEGRDYEQYF
- | TRBJ2-7 | TRBV11-3 | - | TGTGCCAGCAGCTTATATTCAGAGCAGCAGTACTTC | CASSLYSEQQYF
TRBD1 | TRBJ2-7 | TRBV27 | - | TGTGCCAGCAGTCTCAGACAGGGCTCCTACGAGCAGTACTTC | CASSLRQGSYEQYF
TRBD2 | TRBJ2-7 | TRBV5-4 | - | TGTGCCAGCAGACTAGCGGGAGGGCCGGAGGAGCAGTACTTC | CASRLAGGPEEQYF
- | TRBJ1-5 | TRBV6-6 | few | TGTGCCAGCAGAAACACTGGGCATCAGCCCCAGCATTTT | CASRNTGHQPQHF
- | TRBJ1-1 | TRBV7-6 | - | TGTGCCAGCAGCGGACTGCTCGGGGAAGCTTTCTTT | CASSGLLGEAFF
- | TRBJ2-7 | TRBV15 | few | TGTGCCACCAGCAGAGAGCGATATGGGACTTCCCTGGCGGAGTACTTC | CATSRERYGTSLAEYF
- | TRBJ1-1 | TRBV6-5 | - | TGTGCCAGCATCCCTTACATCGGGGTTACTGAAGCTTTCTTT | CASIPYIGVTEAFF
- | TRBJ1-3 | TRBV4-1 | few | TGCGCCAGCAGCCAAAGGGCCTTCTCTGGAAACACCATATATTTT | CASSQRAFSGNTIYF
TRBD1 | TRBJ2-3 | TRBV9 | many | TGTGCCAGCAGCATAACAGGGGGCCGAGGAAATACGCAGTATTTT | CASSITGGRGNTQYF
TRBD2 | TRBJ2-1 | TRBV28 | - | TGTGCCAGCAGTTTCGGTGTAGCGGGAGGCTACAATGAGCAGTTCTTC | CASSFGVAGGYNEQFF
TRBD2 | TRBJ2-1 | TRBV27 | - | TGTGCCAGCAGTCCGCTGGAGAGCGGGAGCCACAATGAGCAGTTCTTC | CASSPLESGSHNEQFF
TRBD2 | TRBJ2-1 | TRBV7-9 | many | TGTGCCAGCAGCGGCGGGAGCACGAATGAGCAGTTCTTC | CASSGGSTNEQFF
TRBD1 | TRBJ2-7 | TRBV5-1 | - | TGCGCCAGCAGCTGGGACAGTCGAGCCTACGAGCAGTACTTC | CASSWDSRAYEQYF
- | TRBJ1-5 | TRBV6-1 | - | TGTGCCAGCAGTGAAGCGACGCCCTCCGGGAATCAGCCCCAGCATTTT | CASSEATPSGNQPQHF
- | TRBJ1-2 | TRBV5-1 | few | TGCGCCAGCAGCTTGGGCAGGGCCCTTGGCTATGGCTACACCTTC | CASSLGRALGYGYTF
- | TRBJ2-3 | TRBV29-1 | few | TGCAGCATCCAGACCAGCACAGATACGCAGTATTTT | CSIQTSTDTQYF
TRBD2 | TRBJ2-4 | TRBV5-4 | - | TGTGCCAGCAGCTTGGCTAGCGGCCTTAAAAACATTCAGTACTTC | CASSLASGLKNIQYF
- | TRBJ1-1 | TRBV19 | - | TGTGCCAGTAATATTGGAGGGACTCCTCGAGCTTTCTTT | CASNIGGTPRAFF
- | TRBJ1-6 | TRBV6-6 | - | TGTGCCAGCAGTTGGAACAGGGAGGAGAATTCACCCCTCCACTTT | CASSWNREENSPLHF
- | TRBJ2-3 | TRBV9 | many | TGTGCCAGCAGCGTAGGTGTCACAGATACGCAGTATTTT | CASSVGVTDTQYF
- | TRBJ1-2 | TRBV19 | few | TGTGCCAGTAGTATTTCAGCCTCCTATGGCTACACCTTC | CASSISASYGYTF
- | TRBJ2-1 | TRBV28 | - | TGTGCCAGCAGTACACAGGGCGTAGGGGGACTCTTC | CASSTQGVGGLF
- | TRBJ2-1 | TRBV27 | - | TGTGCCAGCAGTTTCACTGGCCCCCTTGAGCAGTTCTTC | CASSFTGPLEQFF
- | TRBJ2-7 | TRBV18 | - | TGTGCCAGCTCACCGGCCCGCGAGTCCCGGGGGAAAAGTCGCTACGAGCAGTACTTC | CASSPARESRGKSRYEQYF
TRBD1 | TRBJ1-6 | TRBV6-1 | - | TGTGCCAGCAGTGAAGCAAGACAGGGGTTTAATTCACCCCTCCACTTT | CASSEARQGFNSPLHF
TRBD1 | TRBJ2-3 | TRBV7-6 | many | TGTGCCAGCAGCTTAGAGACAGGGCACACAGATACGCAGTATTTT | CASSLETGHTDTQYF
- | TRBJ1-1 | TRBV7-9 | - | TGTGCCAGCAGCTTAGTACGGGGAACTGAAGCTTTCTTT | CASSLVRGTEAFF
TRBD1 | TRBJ1-2 | TRBV28 | few | TGTGCCAGCAGGGGACAGGGTGAAGGCTATGGCTACACCTTC | CASRGQGEGYGYTF
- | TRBJ1-4 | TRBV18 | - | TGTGCCAGCTCACCCCCAGGGAGGCATGAAAAACTGTTTTTT | CASSPPGRHEKLFF
- | TRBJ2-2 | TRBV19 | - | TGTGCCAGTACTTCGCTGGGAGGTAACACCGGGGAGCTGTTTTTT | CASTSLGGNTGELFF
TRBD1 | TRBJ1-2 | TRBV6-1 | - | TGTGCCAGCAGTGTCCTGGACAGGGCGTCTGGCTACACCTTC | CASSVLDRASGYTF
- | TRBJ2-2 | TRBV27 | - | TGTGCCAGCAGTTTAAAGGGGGGCGGGGTTCAGTTCACCGGGGAGCTGTTTTTT | CASSLKGGGVQFTGELFF
- | TRBJ1-3 | TRBV19 | - | TGTGCCAGTAGTGACGACTGGACCGTCTTTTTCTCTGGAAACACCATATATTTT | CASSDDWTVFFSGNTIYF
TRBD2 | TRBJ2-2 | TRBV14 | - | TGTGCCAGCATTTCTGAGCGGGAGATGAACACCGGGGAGCTGTTTTTT | CASISEREMNTGELFF
TRBD1 | TRBJ1-3 | TRBV30 | - | TGTGCCTGGACCAGGGGACAGTCTGGAAACACCATATATTTT | CAWTRGQSGNTIYF
TRBD2 | TRBJ2-7 | TRBV5-1 | once | TGCGCCAGCAGCTTGGCGGGGACTAGCCTCTACGAGCAGTACTTC | CASSLAGTSLYEQYF
- | TRBJ1-2 | TRBV6-1 | - | TGTGCCACCAACCGTCCGGGCGGCAACTATGGCTACACCTTC | CATNRPGGNYGYTF
TRBD1 | TRBJ1-2 | TRBV6-6 | few | TGTGCCAGCAGTTACGGACAGGGACCCTCCTATGGCTACACCTTC | CASSYGQGPSYGYTF
TRBD1 | TRBJ1-5 | TRBV5-6 | - | TGTGCCAGCAGCTTGGGGGCGACAGGGCCGGGTCAGCCCCAGCATTTT | CASSLGATGPGQPQHF
TRBD2 | TRBJ2-3 | TRBV28 | few | TGTGCCAGCAGTGGGACTAACACAGATACGCAGTATTTT | CASSGTNTDTQYF
TRBD2 | TRBJ2-2 | TRBV28 | - | TGTGCCAGCAGCCTGGAGACTAGCGGGAGGACCGGGGAGCTGTTTTTT | CASSLETSGRTGELFF
- | TRBJ1-5 | TRBV6-1 | - | TGTGCCAGCAGTGAGGGGGTGGGCAATCAGCCCCAGCATTTT | CASSEGVGNQPQHF
TRBD2 | TRBJ2-7 | TRBV28 | - | TGTGCCAGCAGCTGGACCGGGACAGGCCTAGCGGGAGAGTTTTACGAGCAGTACTTC | CASSWTGTGLAGEFYEQYF
- | TRBJ2-1 | TRBV18 | - | TGTGCCAGCCGAACCCCGGGACACCCCTACAATGAGCAGTTCTTC | CASRTPGHPYNEQFF
- | TRBJ2-7 | TRBV5-1 | - | TGCGCCAGCAGCTTGGGTAGTAGCGTCTACGAGCAGTACTTC | CASSLGSSVYEQYF
TRBD2 | TRBJ2-7 | TRBV5-6 | - | TGTGCCAGCAGCAACGGGAGGGCCCCCGTCTACGAGCAGTACTTC | CASSNGRAPVYEQYF
- | TRBJ1-1 | TRBV15 | once | TGTGCCACCAGCAGAGAGACTGAAGCTTTCTTT | CATSRETEAFF
- | TRBJ1-4 | TRBV28 | once | TGTGCCAGCAGTCCCGGTGGTAATGAGGAAAAACTGTTTTTT | CASSPGGNEEKLFF
TRBD1 | TRBJ2-2 | TRBV29-1 | medium-sized | TGCAGCGTTTTTACAGGGGTATCCGGGGAGCTGTTTTTT | CSVFTGVSGELFF